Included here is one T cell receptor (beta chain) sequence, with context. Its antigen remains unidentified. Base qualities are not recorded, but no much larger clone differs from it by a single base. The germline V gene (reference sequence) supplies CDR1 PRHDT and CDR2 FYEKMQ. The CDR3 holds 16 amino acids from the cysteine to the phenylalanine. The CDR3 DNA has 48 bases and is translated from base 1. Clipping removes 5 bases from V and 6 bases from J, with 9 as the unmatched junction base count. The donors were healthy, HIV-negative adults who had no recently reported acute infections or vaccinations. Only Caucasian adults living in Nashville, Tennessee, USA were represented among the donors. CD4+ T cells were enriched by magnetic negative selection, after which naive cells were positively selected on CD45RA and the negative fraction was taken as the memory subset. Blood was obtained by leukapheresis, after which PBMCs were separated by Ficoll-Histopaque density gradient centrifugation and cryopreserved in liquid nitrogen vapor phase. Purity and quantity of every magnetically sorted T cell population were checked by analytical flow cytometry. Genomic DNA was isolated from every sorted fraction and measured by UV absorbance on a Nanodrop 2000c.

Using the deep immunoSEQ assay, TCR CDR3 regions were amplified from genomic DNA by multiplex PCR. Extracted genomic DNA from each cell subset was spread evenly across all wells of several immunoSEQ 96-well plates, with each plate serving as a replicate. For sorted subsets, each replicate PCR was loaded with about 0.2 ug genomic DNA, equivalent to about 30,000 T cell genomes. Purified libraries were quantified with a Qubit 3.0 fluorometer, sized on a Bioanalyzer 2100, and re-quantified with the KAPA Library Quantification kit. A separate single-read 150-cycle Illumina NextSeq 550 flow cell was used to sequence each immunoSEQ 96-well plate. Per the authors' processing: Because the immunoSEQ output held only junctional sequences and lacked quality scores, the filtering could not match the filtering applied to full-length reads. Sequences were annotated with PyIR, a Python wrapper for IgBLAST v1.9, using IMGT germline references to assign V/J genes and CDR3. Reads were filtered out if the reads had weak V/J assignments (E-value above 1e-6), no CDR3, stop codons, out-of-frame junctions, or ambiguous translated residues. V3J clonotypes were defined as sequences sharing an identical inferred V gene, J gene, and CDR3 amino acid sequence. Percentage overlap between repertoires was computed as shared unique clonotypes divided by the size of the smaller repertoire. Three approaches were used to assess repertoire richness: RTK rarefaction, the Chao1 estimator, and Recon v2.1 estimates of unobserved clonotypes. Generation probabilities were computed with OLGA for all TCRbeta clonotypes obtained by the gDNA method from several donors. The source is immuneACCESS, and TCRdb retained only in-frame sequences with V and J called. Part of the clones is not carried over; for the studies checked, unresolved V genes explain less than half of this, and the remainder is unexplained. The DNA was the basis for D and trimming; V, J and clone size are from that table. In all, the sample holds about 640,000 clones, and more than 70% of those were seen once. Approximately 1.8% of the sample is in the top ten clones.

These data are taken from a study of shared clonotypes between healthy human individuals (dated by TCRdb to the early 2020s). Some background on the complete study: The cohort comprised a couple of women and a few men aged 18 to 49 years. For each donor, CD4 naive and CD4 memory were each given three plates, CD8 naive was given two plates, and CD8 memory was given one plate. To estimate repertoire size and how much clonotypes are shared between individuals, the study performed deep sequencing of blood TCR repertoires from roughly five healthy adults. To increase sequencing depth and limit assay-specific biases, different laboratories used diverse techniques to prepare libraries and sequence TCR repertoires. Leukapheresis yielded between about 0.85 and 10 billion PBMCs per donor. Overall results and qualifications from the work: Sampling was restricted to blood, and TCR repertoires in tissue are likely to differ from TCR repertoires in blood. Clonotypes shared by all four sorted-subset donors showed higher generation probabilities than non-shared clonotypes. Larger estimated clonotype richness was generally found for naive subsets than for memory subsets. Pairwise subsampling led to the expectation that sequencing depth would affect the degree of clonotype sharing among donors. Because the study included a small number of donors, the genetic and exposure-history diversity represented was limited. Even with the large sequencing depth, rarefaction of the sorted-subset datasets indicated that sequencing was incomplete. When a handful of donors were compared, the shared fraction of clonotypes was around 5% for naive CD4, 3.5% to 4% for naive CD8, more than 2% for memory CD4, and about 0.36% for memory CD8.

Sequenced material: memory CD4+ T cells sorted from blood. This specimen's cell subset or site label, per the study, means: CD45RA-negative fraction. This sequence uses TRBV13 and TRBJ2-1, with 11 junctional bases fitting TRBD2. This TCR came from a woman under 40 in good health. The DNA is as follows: TGTGCCAGCAGCCCTCAGACTAGCGGGACGACCAATGAGCAGTTCTTC. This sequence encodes CASSPQTSGTTNEQFF.